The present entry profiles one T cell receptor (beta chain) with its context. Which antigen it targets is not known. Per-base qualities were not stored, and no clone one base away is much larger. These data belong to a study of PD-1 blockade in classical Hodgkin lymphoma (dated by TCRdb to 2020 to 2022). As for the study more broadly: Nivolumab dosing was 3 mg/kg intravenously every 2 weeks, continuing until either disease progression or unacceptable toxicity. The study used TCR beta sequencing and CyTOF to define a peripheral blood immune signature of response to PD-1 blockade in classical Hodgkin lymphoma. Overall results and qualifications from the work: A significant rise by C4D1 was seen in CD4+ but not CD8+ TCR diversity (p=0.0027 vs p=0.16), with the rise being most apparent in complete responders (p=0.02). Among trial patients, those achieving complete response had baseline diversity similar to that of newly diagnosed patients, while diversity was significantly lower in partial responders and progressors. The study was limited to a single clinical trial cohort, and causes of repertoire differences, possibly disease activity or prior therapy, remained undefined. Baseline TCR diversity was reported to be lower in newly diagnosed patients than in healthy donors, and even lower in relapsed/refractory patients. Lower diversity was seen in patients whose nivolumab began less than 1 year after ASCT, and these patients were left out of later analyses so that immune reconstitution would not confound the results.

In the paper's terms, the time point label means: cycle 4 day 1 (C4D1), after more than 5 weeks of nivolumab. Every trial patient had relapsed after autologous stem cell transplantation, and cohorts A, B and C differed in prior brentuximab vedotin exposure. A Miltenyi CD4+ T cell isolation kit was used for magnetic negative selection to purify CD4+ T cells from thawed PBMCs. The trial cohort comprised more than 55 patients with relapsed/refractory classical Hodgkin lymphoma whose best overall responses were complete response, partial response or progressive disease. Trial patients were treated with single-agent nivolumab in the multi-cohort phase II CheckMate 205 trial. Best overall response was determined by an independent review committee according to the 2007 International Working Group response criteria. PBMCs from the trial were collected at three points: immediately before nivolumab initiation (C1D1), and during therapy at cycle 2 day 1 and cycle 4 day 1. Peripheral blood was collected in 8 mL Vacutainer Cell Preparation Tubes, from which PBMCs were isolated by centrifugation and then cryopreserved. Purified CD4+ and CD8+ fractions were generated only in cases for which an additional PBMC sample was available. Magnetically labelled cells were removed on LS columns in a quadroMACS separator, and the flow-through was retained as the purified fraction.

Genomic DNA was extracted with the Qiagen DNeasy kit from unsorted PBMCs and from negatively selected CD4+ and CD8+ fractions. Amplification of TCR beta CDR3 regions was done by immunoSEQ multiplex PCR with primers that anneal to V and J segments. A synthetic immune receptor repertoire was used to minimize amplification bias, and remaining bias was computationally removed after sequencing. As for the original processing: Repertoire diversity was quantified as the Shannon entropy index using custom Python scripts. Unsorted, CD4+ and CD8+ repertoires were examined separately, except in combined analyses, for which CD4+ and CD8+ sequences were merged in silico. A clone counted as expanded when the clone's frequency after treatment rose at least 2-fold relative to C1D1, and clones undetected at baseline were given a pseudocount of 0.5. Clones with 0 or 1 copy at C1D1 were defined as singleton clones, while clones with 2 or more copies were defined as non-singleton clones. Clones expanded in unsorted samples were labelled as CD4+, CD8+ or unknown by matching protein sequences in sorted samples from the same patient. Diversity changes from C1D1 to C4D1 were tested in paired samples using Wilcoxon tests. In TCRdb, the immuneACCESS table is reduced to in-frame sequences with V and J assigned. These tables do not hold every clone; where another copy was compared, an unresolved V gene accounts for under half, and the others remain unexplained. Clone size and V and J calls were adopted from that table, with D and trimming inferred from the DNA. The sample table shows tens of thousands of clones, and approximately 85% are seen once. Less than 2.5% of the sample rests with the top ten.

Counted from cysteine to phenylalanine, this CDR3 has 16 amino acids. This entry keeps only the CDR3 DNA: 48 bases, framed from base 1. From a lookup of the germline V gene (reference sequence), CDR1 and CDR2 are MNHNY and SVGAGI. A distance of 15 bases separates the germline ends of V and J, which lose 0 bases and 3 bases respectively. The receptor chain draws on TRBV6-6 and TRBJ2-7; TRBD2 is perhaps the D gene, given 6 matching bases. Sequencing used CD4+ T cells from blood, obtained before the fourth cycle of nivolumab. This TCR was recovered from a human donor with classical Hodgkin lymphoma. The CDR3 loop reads CASSYSIAGSSYEQYF. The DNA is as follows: TGTGCCAGCAGTTACTCGATAGCCGGGAGCAGCTACGAGCAGTACTTC.